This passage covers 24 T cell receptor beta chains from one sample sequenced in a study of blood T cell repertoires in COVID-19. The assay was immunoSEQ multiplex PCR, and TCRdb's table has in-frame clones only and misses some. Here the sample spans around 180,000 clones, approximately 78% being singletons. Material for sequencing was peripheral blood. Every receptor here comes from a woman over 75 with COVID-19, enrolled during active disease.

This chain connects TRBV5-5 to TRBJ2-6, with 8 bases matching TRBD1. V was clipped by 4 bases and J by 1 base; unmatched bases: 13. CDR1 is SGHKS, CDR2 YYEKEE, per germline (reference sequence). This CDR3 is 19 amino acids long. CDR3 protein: CASSPHLGQVLSGANVLTF. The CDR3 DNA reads TGTGCCAGCAGCCCCCATCTGGGACAGGTACTATCTGGGGCCAACGTCCTGACTTTC.

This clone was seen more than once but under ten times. CDR3 sequence: CAISDGAGEGHEQFF. CDR3 DNA sequence: TGTGCCATCAGTGACGGAGCGGGAGAGGGGCATGAGCAGTTCTTC. The gene calls are TRBV10-3 and TRBJ2-1, with TRBD2 matching 8 bases. The CDR3 extends over 15 amino acids. CDR1 is ENHRY and CDR2 is SYGVKD in the germline V gene. The V segment lost 3 bases and the J segment 8 bases; nucleotides outside the gene matches: 9.

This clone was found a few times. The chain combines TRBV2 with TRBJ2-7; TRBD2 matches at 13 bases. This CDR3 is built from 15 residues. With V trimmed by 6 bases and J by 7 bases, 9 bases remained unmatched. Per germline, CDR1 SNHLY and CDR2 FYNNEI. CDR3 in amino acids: CASRAGLAGDREQYF. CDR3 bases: TGTGCCAGCAGGGCCGGACTAGCGGGGGACAGAGAGCAGTACTTC.

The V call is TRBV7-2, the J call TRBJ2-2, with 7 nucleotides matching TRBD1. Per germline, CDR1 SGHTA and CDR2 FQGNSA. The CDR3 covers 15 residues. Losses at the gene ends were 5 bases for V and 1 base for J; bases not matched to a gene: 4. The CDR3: CASSPRTGNTGELFF. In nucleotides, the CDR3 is TGTGCCAGCAGCCCAAGGACAGGGAACACCGGGGAGCTGTTTTTT.

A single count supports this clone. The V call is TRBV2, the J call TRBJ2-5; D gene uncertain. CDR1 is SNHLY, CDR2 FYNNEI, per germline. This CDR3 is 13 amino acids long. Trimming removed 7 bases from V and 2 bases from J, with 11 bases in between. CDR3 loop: CASTGRVQETQYF. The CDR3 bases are TGTGCCAGCACAGGCCGAGTTCAAGAGACCCAGTACTTC.

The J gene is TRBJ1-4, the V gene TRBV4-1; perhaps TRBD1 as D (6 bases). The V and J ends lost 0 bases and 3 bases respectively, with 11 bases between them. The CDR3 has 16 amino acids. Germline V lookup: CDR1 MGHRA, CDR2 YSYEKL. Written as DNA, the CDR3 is TGCGCCAGCAGCCAAGATTCAGCAGGGGCTAATGAAAAACTGTTTTTT. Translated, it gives CASSQDSAGANEKLFF.

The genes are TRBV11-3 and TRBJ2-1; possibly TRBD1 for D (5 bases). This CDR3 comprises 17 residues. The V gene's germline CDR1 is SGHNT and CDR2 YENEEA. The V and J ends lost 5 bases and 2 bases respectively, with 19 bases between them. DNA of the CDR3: TGTGCCAGCAGCCCACAGGATTCGTTCCCTCCCTACAATGAGCAGTTCTTC. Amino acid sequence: CASSPQDSFPPYNEQFF.

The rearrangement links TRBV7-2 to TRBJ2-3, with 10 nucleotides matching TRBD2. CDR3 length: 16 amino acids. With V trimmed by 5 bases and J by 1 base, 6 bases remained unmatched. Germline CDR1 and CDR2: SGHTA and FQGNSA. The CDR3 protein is CASSQGLALGTDTQYF. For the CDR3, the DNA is TGTGCCAGCAGCCAGGGACTAGCGCTTGGCACAGATACGCAGTATTTT.

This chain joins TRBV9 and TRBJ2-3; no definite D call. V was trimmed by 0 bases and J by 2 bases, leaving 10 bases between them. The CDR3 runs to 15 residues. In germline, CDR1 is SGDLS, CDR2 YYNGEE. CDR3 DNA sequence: TGTGCCAGCAGCGTAGAGACAACGTCCACAGATACGCAGTATTTT. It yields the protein CASSVETTSTDTQYF. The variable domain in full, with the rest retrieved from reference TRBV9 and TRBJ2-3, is DSGVTQTPKHLITATGQRVTLRCSPRSGDLSVYWYQQSLDQGLQFLIQYYNGEERAKGNILERFSAQQFPDLHSELNLSSLELGDSALYFCASSVETTSTDTQYFGPGTRLTVL.

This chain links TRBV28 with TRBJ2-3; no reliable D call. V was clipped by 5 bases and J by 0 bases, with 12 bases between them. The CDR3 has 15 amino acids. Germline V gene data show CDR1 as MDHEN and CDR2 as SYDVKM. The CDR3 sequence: CASSQVYLSTDTQYF. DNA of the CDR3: TGTGCCAGCAGTCAGGTATATCTTAGCACAGATACGCAGTATTTT.

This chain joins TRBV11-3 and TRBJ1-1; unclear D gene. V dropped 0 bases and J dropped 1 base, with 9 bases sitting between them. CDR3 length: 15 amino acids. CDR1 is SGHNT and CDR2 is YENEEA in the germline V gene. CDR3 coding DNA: TGTGCCAGCAGCTTAGAGGCGACATCGAACACTGAAGCTTTCTTT. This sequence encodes CASSLEATSNTEAFF. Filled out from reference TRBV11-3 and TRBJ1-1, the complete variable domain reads EAGVVQSPRYKIIEKKQPVAFWCNPISGHNTLYWYLQNLGQGPELLIRYENEEAVDDSQLPKDRFSAERLKGVDSTLKIQPAELGDSAVYLCASSLEATSNTEAFFGQGTRLTVV.

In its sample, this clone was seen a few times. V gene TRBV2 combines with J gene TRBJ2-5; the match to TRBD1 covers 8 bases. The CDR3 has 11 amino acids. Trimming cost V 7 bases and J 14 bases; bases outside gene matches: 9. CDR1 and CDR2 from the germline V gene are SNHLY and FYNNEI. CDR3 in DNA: TGTGCCAGCAACGCCGGACAGGGAGGCTACTTC. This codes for CASNAGQGGYF.

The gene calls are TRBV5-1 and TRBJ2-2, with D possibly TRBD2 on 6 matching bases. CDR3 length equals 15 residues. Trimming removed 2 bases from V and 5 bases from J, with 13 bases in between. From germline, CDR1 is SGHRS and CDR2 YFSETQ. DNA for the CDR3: TGCGCCAGCAGCTTCCCCGGGGGAGGAACCGGGGAGCTGTTTTTT. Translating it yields CASSFPGGGTGELFF.

The CDR3 sequence: CASSVGAGADTQYF. The CDR3 DNA reads as TGTGCCAGCAGCGTAGGGGCAGGGGCAGATACGCAGTATTTT. This chain uses TRBV9 with TRBJ2-3, with D tentatively TRBD1 (6 bases). The CDR3 is made up of 14 amino acids. V shed 0 bases and J shed 4 bases, with 9 bases lying between them. Germline loops: CDR1 SGDLS, CDR2 YYNGEE.

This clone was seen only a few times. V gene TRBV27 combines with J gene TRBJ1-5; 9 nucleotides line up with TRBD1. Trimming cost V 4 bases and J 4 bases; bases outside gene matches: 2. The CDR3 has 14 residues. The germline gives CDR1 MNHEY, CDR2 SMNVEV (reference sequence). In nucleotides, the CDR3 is TGTGCCAGCAGTTCCGGGACAGGGAATCAGCCCCAGCATTTT. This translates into CASSSGTGNQPQHF.

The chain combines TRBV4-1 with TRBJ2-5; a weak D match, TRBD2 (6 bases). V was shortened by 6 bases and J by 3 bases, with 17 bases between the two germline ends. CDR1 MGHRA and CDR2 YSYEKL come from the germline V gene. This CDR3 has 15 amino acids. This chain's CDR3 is CASSPRLVWEETQYF. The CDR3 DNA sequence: TGCGCCAGCAGTCCCCGACTAGTCTGGGAAGAGACCCAGTACTTC.

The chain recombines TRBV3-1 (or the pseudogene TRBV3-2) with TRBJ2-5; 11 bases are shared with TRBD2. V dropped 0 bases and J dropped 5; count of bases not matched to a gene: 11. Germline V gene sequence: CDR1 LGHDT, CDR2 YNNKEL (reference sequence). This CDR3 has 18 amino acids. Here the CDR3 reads CASSQEALAGGSRETQYF. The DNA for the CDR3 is TGTGCCAGCAGCCAAGAGGCCCTAGCGGGGGGTTCAAGGGAGACCCAGTACTTC.

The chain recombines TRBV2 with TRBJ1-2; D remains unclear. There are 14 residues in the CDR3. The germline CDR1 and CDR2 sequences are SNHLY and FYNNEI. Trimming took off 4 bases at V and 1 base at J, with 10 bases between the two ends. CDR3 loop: CASSVGRNNYGYTF. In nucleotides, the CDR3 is TGTGCCAGCAGTGTGGGGAGAAATAACTATGGCTACACCTTC.

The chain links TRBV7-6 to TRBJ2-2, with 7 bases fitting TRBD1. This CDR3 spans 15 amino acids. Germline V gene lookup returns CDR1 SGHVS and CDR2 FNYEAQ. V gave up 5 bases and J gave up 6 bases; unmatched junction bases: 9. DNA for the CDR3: TGTGCCAGCAGCAACTGGGACAGTTCGGCCGGGGAGCTGTTTTTT. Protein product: CASSNWDSSAGELFF.

This CDR3 is CASSLTLAGDSSYEQYF. The CDR3 DNA sequence: TGTGCCAGCAGTCTGACACTAGCGGGAGACAGCTCCTACGAGCAGTACTTC. The J gene is TRBJ2-7, the V gene TRBV6-2 or TRBV6-3; 11 bases match TRBD2. Germline V gives CDR1 MNHEY, CDR2 SVGEGT. The J segment lost 0 bases and the V segment lost 5 bases, leaving 9 bases of the junction unmatched. This CDR3 spans 17 amino acids.

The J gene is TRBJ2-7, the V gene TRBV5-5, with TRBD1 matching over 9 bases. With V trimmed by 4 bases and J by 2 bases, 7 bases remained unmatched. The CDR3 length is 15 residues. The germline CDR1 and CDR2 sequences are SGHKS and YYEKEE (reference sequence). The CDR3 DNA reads TGTGCCAGCAGCCCGGGACAGGGCATCCCCTACGAGCAGTACTTC. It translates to CASSPGQGIPYEQYF. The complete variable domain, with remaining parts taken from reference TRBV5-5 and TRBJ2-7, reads DAGVTQSPTHLIKTRGQQVTLRCSPISGHKSVSWYQQVLGQGPQFIFQYYEKEERGRGNFPDRFSARQFPNYSSELNVNALLLGDSALYLCASSPGQGIPYEQYFGPGTRLTVT.

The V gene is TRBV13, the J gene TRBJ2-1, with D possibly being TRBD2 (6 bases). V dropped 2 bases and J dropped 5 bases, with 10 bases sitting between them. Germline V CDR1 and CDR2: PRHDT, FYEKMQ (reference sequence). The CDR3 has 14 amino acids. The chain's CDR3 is CASSLWQRDNEQFF. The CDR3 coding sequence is TGTGCCAGCAGCTTATGGCAGCGGGACAATGAGCAGTTCTTC.

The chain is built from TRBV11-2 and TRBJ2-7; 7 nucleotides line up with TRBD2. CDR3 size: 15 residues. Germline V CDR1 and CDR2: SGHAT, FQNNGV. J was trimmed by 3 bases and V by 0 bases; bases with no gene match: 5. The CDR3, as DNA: TGTGCCAGCAGCTTAGATGGGCGGGGGAACTACGAGCAGTACTTC. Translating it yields CASSLDGRGNYEQYF.

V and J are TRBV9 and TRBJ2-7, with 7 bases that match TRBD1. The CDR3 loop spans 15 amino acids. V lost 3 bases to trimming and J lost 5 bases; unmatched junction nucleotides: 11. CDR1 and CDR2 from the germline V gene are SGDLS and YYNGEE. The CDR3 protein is CASSGMGQPGDEQYF. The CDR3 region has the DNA TGTGCCAGCAGCGGCATGGGACAGCCCGGGGACGAGCAGTACTTC.